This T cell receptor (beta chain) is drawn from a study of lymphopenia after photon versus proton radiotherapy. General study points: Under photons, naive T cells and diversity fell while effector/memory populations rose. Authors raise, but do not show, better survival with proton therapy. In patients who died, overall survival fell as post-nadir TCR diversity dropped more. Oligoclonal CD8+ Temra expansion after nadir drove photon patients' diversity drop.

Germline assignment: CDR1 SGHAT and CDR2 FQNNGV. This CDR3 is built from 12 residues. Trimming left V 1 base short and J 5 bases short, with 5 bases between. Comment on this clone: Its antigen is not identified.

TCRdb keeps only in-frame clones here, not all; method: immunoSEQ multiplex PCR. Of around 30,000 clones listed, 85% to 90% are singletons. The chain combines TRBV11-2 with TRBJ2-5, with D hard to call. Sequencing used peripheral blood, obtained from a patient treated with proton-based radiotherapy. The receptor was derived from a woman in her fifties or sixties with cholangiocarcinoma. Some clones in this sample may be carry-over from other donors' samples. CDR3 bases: TGTGCCAGCAGCTTAGCGGACGAGACCCAGTACTTC. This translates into CASSLADETQYF.